These 2 T cell receptor beta chains were all obtained from the same sample, sequenced in a study of siplizumab effects on memory and regulatory T cells. The assay was immunoSEQ multiplex PCR, and TCRdb's table has in-frame clones only and misses some. The sample has nearly 95,000 clones, around 94% seen once. The specimen sequenced was non-Treg CD4+ T cells sorted from blood. All receptors come from a human donor in good health.

This chain connects TRBV9 to TRBJ2-1; the D gene is possibly TRBD2 (5 bases). V was shortened by 3 bases and J by 7 bases, with 14 bases between the two germline ends. CDR1 is SGDLS and CDR2 is YYNGEE in the germline V gene. This CDR3 region has 14 residues. Here the CDR3 reads CASSAPPLDNEQFF. For the CDR3, the DNA is TGTGCCAGCAGCGCACCCCCACTAGATAATGAGCAGTTCTTC.

The V and J genes are TRBV2 and TRBJ2-1, with TRBD1 matching over 10 bases. From germline, CDR1 is SNHLY and CDR2 FYNNEI. CDR3 size: 15 residues. The V and J ends lost 6 bases and 2 bases, in that order; junction bases with no gene match: 4. The CDR3 DNA sequence: TGTGCCAGCAGATCCGGACAGGGGGCCTACAATGAGCAGTTCTTC. Translated: CASRSGQGAYNEQFF.